The 10 T cell receptor beta chains given below trace back to one sample, sequenced in a study of tumor-infiltrating lymphocytes in oesophageal squamous cell carcinoma. TCRdb redid the calling of the PCR reads with MiXCR, one entry per CDR3 protein. The sample records around 13,000 distinct CDR3 sequences, roughly half being singletons. Sequenced material: esophageal tumor tissue. The origin of the receptors is a male donor with esophageal squamous cell carcinoma.

The chain is built from TRBV7-2 and TRBJ2-3, with D unresolved. This CDR3 has 11 residues. The V and J ends lost 4 bases and 4 bases respectively, with 3 bases between them. Germline lookup yields CDR1 SGHTA and CDR2 FQGNSA. Here the CDR3 reads CASSSSDTQYF. CDR3 nucleotide sequence: TGTGCCAGCAGCTCTTCAGATACGCAGTATTTT.

Many counts were recorded for this clonotype. The rearrangement uses TRBV27 and TRBJ2-7; 8 positions match TRBD1. Germline assignment: CDR1 MNHEY and CDR2 SMNVEV (reference sequence). The CDR3 runs 14 residues. Unmatched junction bases numbered 4, after V lost 4 bases and J lost 2 bases. DNA for the CDR3: TGTGCCAGCAGTTCGGGACAGGAGGCCTACGAGCAGTACTTC. Its protein is CASSSGQEAYEQYF.

The chain combines TRBV7-2 with TRBJ2-1, with a tentative D call TRBD2 (6 bases). The J call may be incorrect, as the DNA end agrees better with TRBJ2-7. Germline V lookup: CDR1 SGHTA, CDR2 FQGNSA. The CDR3 is 14 amino acids. CDR3 DNA sequence: TGTGCCAGCAGCTTAGGGTCCGGGGACTCGGAGCAGTACTTC. Translation: CASSLGSGDSEQYF.

This clonotype counts as medium-sized. The chain has TRBV18 and TRBJ2-3; D remains unclear. Germline-derived CDR1 and CDR2 are KGHSH and LQKENI. The CDR3 length is 15 residues. Deletions cut 5 bases from V and 2 bases from J, with 14 bases between. The CDR3 here is CASSKEYLNTDTQYF. The CDR3 region has the DNA TGTGCCAGCTCAAAGGAATACCTAAACACAGATACGCAGTATTTT.

The rearrangement uses TRBV7-2 and TRBJ1-2; 10 nucleotides match TRBD1. CDR1 and CDR2 (germline): SGHTA, FQGNSA. CDR3 size: 14 residues. The V segment lost 5 bases and the J segment 7 bases; nucleotides outside the gene matches: 7. CDR3 region: CASSLGQGSVGYTF. The CDR3 DNA is TGTGCCAGCAGCCTGGGACAGGGGTCGGTTGGCTACACCTTC.

There are many counts of this clonotype. This chain joins TRBV5-6 and TRBJ2-4; D is uncertain. Germline V lookup: CDR1 SGHDT, CDR2 YYEEEE. The CDR3 is made up of 15 amino acids. V dropped 4 bases and J dropped 0 bases, with 11 bases sitting between them. Written as DNA, the CDR3 is TGTGCCAGCAGCCTGGTCGGCCTAGCCAAAAACATTCAGTACTTC. It yields the protein CASSLVGLAKNIQYF.

This clonotype was seen just once. The rearrangement links TRBV6-1 to TRBJ2-1, with no clear D. The J call may be faulty, since TRBJ2-7 better matches the DNA end. CDR1 MNHNS and CDR2 SASEGT come from the germline V gene. The CDR3 runs 14 residues. The CDR3 nucleotides are TGTGCCAGCAGACCACCCTTGAGTGCCTACGAGCAGTACTTC. Its translation is CASRPPLSAYEQYF.

The rearrangement uses TRBV11-2 and TRBJ2-7; maybe TRBD1 (5 bases). The end of the DNA aligns better with TRBJ2-5, so the J call may be wrong. The CDR3 is 14 amino acids. Germline V gene lookup returns CDR1 SGHAT and CDR2 FQNNGV. The CDR3 reads CASSPKGAVETQYF. CDR3 nucleotides: TGTGCCAGCAGCCCGAAAGGGGCGGTAGAGACCCAGTACTTC.

This clonotype was recorded once. The J gene is TRBJ2-1, the V gene TRBV6-6; D is perhaps TRBD1 or TRBD2 (5 bases each). TRBJ2-7 matches the DNA end more closely, so the J call is doubtful. Germline lookup yields CDR1 MNHNY and CDR2 SVGAGI (reference sequence). The CDR3 consists of 17 residues. CDR3 sequence: CASSYTAGTHSYNEQYF. CDR3 in DNA: TGTGCCAGCAGTTACACCGCCGGGACCCACTCCTACAATGAGCAGTACTTC.

This clonotype is categorized as large. The rearrangement links TRBV7-6 to TRBJ2-1; 7 positions match TRBD1. J lost 10 bases, V lost 3 bases, and 9 bases had no gene match. CDR3 length: 14 amino acids. The V gene's germline CDR1 is SGHVS and CDR2 FNYEAQ. The CDR3 spells CASSFGTARREQFF. CDR3 DNA sequence: TGTGCCAGCAGCTTTGGGACAGCCCGCCGGGAGCAGTTCTTC.